Listed below are T cell receptor beta chains from one sample, sequenced in a study of blood T cell repertoires in COVID-19. Profiled with immunoSEQ multiplex PCR; TCRdb holds only in-frame clones, not every one. This repertoire shows tens of thousands of clones, roughly 82% found once; its top ten account for 6.5% to 8%. Sequenced: peripheral blood. The source of these receptors is a human donor in a cohort sampled during active COVID-19. The CDR3 runs from the conserved cysteine through the conserved F or W. D genes are given only for firm matches. Expanded clones get a size class; other rows say once, few or many, or leave the size out.

d_call: TRBD1; j_call: TRBJ1-6; v_call: TRBV3-1/TRBV3-2; clone_size: few; cdr3_length: 14; cdr3_aa: CASSQTGMNSPLHF; cdr3_nt: TGTGCCAGCAGCCAGACAGGGATGAATTCACCCCTCCACTTT
d_call: -; j_call: TRBJ1-5; v_call: TRBV7-9; clone_size: -; cdr3_length: 17; cdr3_aa: CASSLGAGVGGNQPQHF; cdr3_nt: TGTGCCAGCAGCTTAGGGGCTGGAGTCGGGGGCAATCAGCCCCAGCATTTT
d_call: TRBD1; j_call: TRBJ1-1; v_call: TRBV19; clone_size: -; cdr3_length: 15; cdr3_aa: CASSSGQVQNTEAFF; cdr3_nt: TGTGCCAGTAGTTCGGGACAGGTACAGAACACTGAAGCTTTCTTT
d_call: -; j_call: TRBJ2-6; v_call: TRBV19; clone_size: -; cdr3_length: 13; cdr3_aa: CASRPQGANVLTF; cdr3_nt: TGTGCCAGTAGACCGCAGGGGGCCAACGTCCTGACTTTC
d_call: TRBD1; j_call: TRBJ1-2; v_call: TRBV27; clone_size: -; cdr3_length: 15; cdr3_aa: CASSLWARTGLGYTF; cdr3_nt: TGTGCCAGCAGTTTATGGGCCCGGACAGGGCTTGGCTACACCTTC
d_call: -; j_call: TRBJ1-1; v_call: TRBV7-6; clone_size: once; cdr3_length: 15; cdr3_aa: CASSPGEGRAFKAFF; cdr3_nt: TGTGCCAGCAGCCCCGGTGAGGGAAGGGCCTTTAAAGCTTTCTTT
d_call: TRBD1; j_call: TRBJ2-6; v_call: TRBV11-2; clone_size: -; cdr3_length: 17; cdr3_aa: CASSRTGRPSGANVLTF; cdr3_nt: TGTGCCAGCAGCCGGACAGGGAGACCCTCTGGGGCCAACGTCCTGACTTTC
d_call: -; j_call: TRBJ2-7; v_call: TRBV4-1; clone_size: -; cdr3_length: 14; cdr3_aa: CASSQGEGEWEQYF; cdr3_nt: TGCGCCAGCAGCCAAGGGGAGGGGGAGTGGGAGCAGTACTTC
d_call: TRBD2; j_call: TRBJ2-7; v_call: TRBV9; clone_size: -; cdr3_length: 15; cdr3_aa: CASSVAGIAGGEQYF; cdr3_nt: TGTGCCAGCAGCGTAGCCGGGATAGCGGGAGGGGAGCAGTACTTC
d_call: TRBD1; j_call: TRBJ1-2; v_call: TRBV12-3/TRBV12-4; clone_size: -; cdr3_length: 13; cdr3_aa: CASSRDRGYGYTF; cdr3_nt: TGTGCCAGCAGTAGGGACAGGGGGTATGGCTACACCTTC
d_call: -; j_call: TRBJ2-7; v_call: TRBV6-5; clone_size: -; cdr3_length: 14; cdr3_aa: CASRNYRESYEQYF; cdr3_nt: TGTGCCAGCAGAAATTACAGGGAATCCTACGAGCAGTACTTC
d_call: -; j_call: TRBJ2-2; v_call: TRBV5-4; clone_size: -; cdr3_length: 15; cdr3_aa: CASSLVRANTGELFF; cdr3_nt: TGTGCCAGCAGCTTGGTCCGGGCGAACACCGGGGAGCTGTTTTTT
d_call: TRBD1; j_call: TRBJ1-4; v_call: TRBV6-1; clone_size: -; cdr3_length: 15; cdr3_aa: CASSERTGGYEKLFF; cdr3_nt: TGTGCCAGCAGTGAGAGGACAGGGGGGTATGAAAAACTGTTTTTT
d_call: TRBD1; j_call: TRBJ1-6; v_call: TRBV5-5; clone_size: -; cdr3_length: 15; cdr3_aa: CASSVTGTVNSPLHF; cdr3_nt: TGTGCCAGCAGCGTAACCGGGACAGTTAATTCACCCCTCCACTTT
d_call: TRBD2; j_call: TRBJ2-1; v_call: TRBV7-2; clone_size: once; cdr3_length: 15; cdr3_aa: CASTQGGLAYNEQFF; cdr3_nt: TGTGCCAGTACTCAGGGAGGGCTAGCGTACAATGAGCAGTTCTTC
d_call: -; j_call: TRBJ2-1; v_call: TRBV12-3/TRBV12-4; clone_size: -; cdr3_length: 13; cdr3_aa: CASSLSSPNEQFF; cdr3_nt: TGTGCCAGCAGTTTATCCTCTCCCAATGAGCAGTTCTTC
d_call: TRBD1; j_call: TRBJ1-2; v_call: TRBV27; clone_size: -; cdr3_length: 15; cdr3_aa: CASRLAGTGPYGYTF; cdr3_nt: TGTGCCAGCAGGCTTGCCGGGACAGGTCCATATGGCTACACCTTC